This entry lists 30 T cell receptor beta chains sequenced from one sample in a study of PD-1 blockade in mismatch repair-deficient tumors. The protocol was immunoSEQ multiplex PCR, while the TCRdb copy is restricted to in-frame clones and leaves out a portion. The repertoire includes 80,000 to 100,000 clones, over 70% of them detected once, and approximately 2.7% sits in the top ten. The specimen comprised peripheral blood, sampled 12 weeks after starting pembrolizumab. These receptors were obtained from an adult with mismatch repair-deficient cancer.

The chain has TRBV19 and TRBJ2-7; 10 positions match TRBD2. V was clipped by 4 bases and J by 5 bases; unmatched bases: 14. Germline V gene lookup returns CDR1 LNHDA and CDR2 SQIVND (reference sequence). There are 17 residues in the CDR3. The CDR3 nucleotides read TGTGCCAGTAGTAACACCTCGTGGCTAGCGGGAGAGAACGAGCAGTACTTC. Translating it yields CASSNTSWLAGENEQYF.

In regard to this clone: Sequence at one end of the junction differs from germline and may be a read error. The rearrangement joins TRBV5-1 to TRBJ2-1, with 12 nucleotides matching TRBD1. The germline CDR1 and CDR2 sequences are SGHRS and YFSETQ. The length of the CDR3 is 15 residues. The DNA for the CDR3 is TGCGCCAGCAGCCAGGGACAGGGGGCCGGGGGACTATTGATCTTC. It encodes CASSQGQGAGGLLIF.

This clone was seen just once. The chain links TRBV11-3 to TRBJ1-1; 9 positions match TRBD1. The germline CDR1 and CDR2 sequences are SGHNT and YENEEA. The CDR3 length is 15 residues. The J segment lost 2 bases and the V segment lost 5 bases, leaving 6 bases of the junction unmatched. DNA of the CDR3: TGTGCCAGCAGCCCTAGGACAGGGGTAAACACTGAAGCTTTCTTT. This codes for CASSPRTGVNTEAFF.

This clone appeared a single time. The V and J genes are TRBV6-1 and TRBJ2-7; the D is unclear. Germline V CDR1 and CDR2: MNHNS, SASEGT. The CDR3 runs to 15 residues. V lost 6 bases to trimming and J lost 5 bases, with 20 bases between them. CDR3 in amino acids: CASRETPRRGDEQYF. Here the CDR3 DNA reads TGTGCCAGCAGGGAAACACCGCGGCGCGGCGACGAGCAGTACTTC.

Comments on this clone: Other DNA sequences within the sample encode an identical CDR3. The V gene is TRBV5-1, the J gene TRBJ1-1; no definite D call. Per germline, CDR1 SGHRS and CDR2 YFSETQ. Trimming stripped 4 bases from V and 8 bases from J, with 12 bases between. CDR3 length: 12 amino acids. The CDR3 is CASSLEGREAFF. CDR3 DNA sequence: TGCGCCAGCAGCCTGGAGGGCCGGGAAGCTTTCTTT.

J is TRBJ2-2 and V is TRBV30, with D unclear. CDR3 length equals 12 residues. Looked up from germline, CDR1 is GTSNPN and CDR2 is SVGIG (reference sequence). The germline V and J ends were trimmed by 5 bases and 7 bases, with 11 bases remaining between them. DNA for the CDR3: TGTGCCTGGCGTGCGGTCGACGGGGAGCTGTTTTTT. The encoded protein is CAWRAVDGELFF.

The CDR3 bases are TGTGCCAGCAGCGAGTCGGGACTAGCGGGATATAATGAGCAGTTCTTC. Its translation is CASSESGLAGYNEQFF. The chain carries TRBV5-6 and TRBJ2-1; 13 bases map to TRBD2. This CDR3 is built from 16 residues. Trimming took 4 bases from V and 7 from J; bases not matched to a gene: 8. Per germline, CDR1 SGHDT and CDR2 YYEEEE.

V and J are TRBV27 and TRBJ1-2; no clear D. V lost 5 bases and J 0 bases, leaving 13 bases between the germline ends. CDR1 is MNHEY and CDR2 is SMNVEV in the germline V gene (reference sequence). The CDR3 consists of 15 residues. In DNA, the CDR3 is TGTGCCAGCAGTGCCCGGCCTGACCCTAACTATGGCTACACCTTC. It yields the protein CASSARPDPNYGYTF.

The chain links TRBV6-1 to TRBJ2-1, with TRBD2 identical over 12 bases. Germline CDR1 MNHNS, CDR2 SASEGT. The CDR3 has 12 residues. Germline trimming cut 7 bases from V and 13 bases from J; bases unmatched to any gene: 5. The CDR3 sequence: CASKLAGGSQFF. The CDR3 DNA reads TGTGCCAGCAAACTAGCGGGAGGCTCTCAGTTCTTC.

This chain uses TRBV7-8 with TRBJ2-1, with a possible D match to TRBD2 (6 bases). The germline V gene encodes CDR1 SGHVS and CDR2 FQNEAQ. This CDR3 is 15 amino acids long. Trimming stripped 1 base from V and 4 bases from J, with 11 bases between. The CDR3 sequence is CASSLVAGYYNEQFF. For the CDR3, the DNA is TGTGCCAGCAGCTTAGTGGCGGGGTATTACAATGAGCAGTTCTTC.

The V and J genes are TRBV5-5 and TRBJ1-2; 9 bases match TRBD1. V shed 2 bases, J shed 4 bases, and the junction held 18 bases outside the gene matches. Germline CDR1 SGHKS, CDR2 YYEKEE (reference sequence). The CDR3 length is 19 residues. CDR3 loop: CASSLFGGTGGSLSYGYTF. The DNA for the CDR3 is TGTGCCAGCAGCTTATTTGGTGGAACAGGGGGCTCCTTATCCTATGGCTACACCTTC.

The chain has TRBV9 and TRBJ2-3; 7 bases agree with TRBD2. Germline CDR1 and CDR2: SGDLS and YYNGEE. The CDR3 is 14 residues long. V lost 7 bases, J lost 0 bases, and 5 bases stayed unmatched. The CDR3 coding sequence is TGTGCCAGCGCTAGCGGATCTAGCACAGATACGCAGTATTTT. It is translated as CASASGSSTDTQYF.

This rearrangement joins TRBV29-1 to TRBJ2-1, with 8 bases that match TRBD1. V dropped 3 bases and J dropped 8; count of bases not matched to a gene: 3. The V gene's germline CDR1 is SQVTM and CDR2 ANQGSEA. The CDR3 contains 12 residues. CDR3 residues: CSVEPGGDEQFF. CDR3 coding DNA: TGCAGCGTTGAGCCAGGGGGCGATGAGCAGTTCTTC.

The chain joins TRBV6-1 to TRBJ1-1; 11 bases are shared with TRBD1. The V and J ends lost 11 bases and 5 bases, in that order; junction bases with no gene match: 7. The length of the CDR3 is 13 residues. Germline-derived CDR1 and CDR2 are MNHNS and SASEGT. CDR3 DNA: TGTGCCGTTAGGACAGGGGGCGGTACTGAAGCTTTCTTT. This translates into CAVRTGGGTEAFF.

This clone was seen a single time. This chain uses TRBV6-6 with TRBJ2-7; D tentatively fits TRBD1 or TRBD2 (5 bases each). Trimming shortened V by 6 bases and J by 2 bases, and 17 bases separated the two germline ends. Looked up from germline, CDR1 is MNHNY and CDR2 is SVGAGI (reference sequence). This CDR3 is built from 15 residues. CDR3 coding DNA: TGTGCCAGCAGCCCATCGGGGACCCACACCTACGAGCAGTACTTC. Protein product: CASSPSGTHTYEQYF.

The chain is built from TRBV7-6 and TRBJ2-1; 10 positions match TRBD2. The V segment lost 1 base and the J segment 15 bases; nucleotides outside the gene matches: 12. The germline V gene encodes CDR1 SGHVS and CDR2 FNYEAQ. This CDR3 contains 15 residues. The CDR3 nucleotides are TGTGCCAGCAGCTTAGATGCCCTAGCGGGAGACGGTCTGTTCTTC. Translating gives CASSLDALAGDGLFF.

This rearrangement joins TRBV5-6 to TRBJ1-1; D perhaps matches TRBD1 (5 bases). V was shortened by 4 bases and J by 7 bases, with 17 bases between the two germline ends. CDR1 and CDR2 from the germline V gene are SGHDT and YYEEEE. CDR3 length: 14 amino acids. The CDR3 loop reads CASSSNVGVGEAFF. As DNA, the CDR3 is TGTGCCAGCAGCAGTAACGTGGGGGTGGGTGAAGCTTTCTTT.

The chain carries TRBV11-2 and TRBJ1-1, with a weak D call TRBD1 (5 bases). V was pared by 4 bases and J by 3 bases, with 12 bases between. The CDR3 is 14 residues long. Germline lookup yields CDR1 SGHAT and CDR2 FQNNGV. CDR3 region: CASSSLGEDTEAFF. The CDR3 DNA sequence: TGTGCCAGCAGCTCCTTAGGGGAAGACACTGAAGCTTTCTTT.

J is TRBJ2-7 and V is TRBV29-1; 10 nucleotides align to TRBD2. CDR3 length: 14 amino acids. With 2 bases clipped from V and 2 bases from J, the junction kept 3 bases outside the gene matches. CDR1 and CDR2 (germline): SQVTM, ANQGSEA. The CDR3 reads CSVESSGSPYEQYF. CDR3 bases: TGCAGCGTTGAATCTAGCGGGAGCCCCTACGAGCAGTACTTC.

This rearrangement joins TRBV11-3 to TRBJ2-2; no clear D gene. Germline V gene lookup returns CDR1 SGHNT and CDR2 YENEEA. Trimming left V 1 base short and J 7 bases short, with 7 bases between. This CDR3 has 13 residues. CDR3 sequence: CASSLARGGELFF. The CDR3 nucleotides are TGTGCCAGCAGCTTAGCCCGTGGCGGGGAGCTGTTTTTT. Together with reference TRBV11-3 and TRBJ2-2, the CDR3 gives the full variable domain: EAGVVQSPRYKIIEKKQPVAFWCNPISGHNTLYWYLQNLGQGPELLIRYENEEAVDDSQLPKDRFSAERLKGVDSTLKIQPAELGDSAVYLCASSLARGGELFFGEGSRLTVL.

The genes are TRBV10-2 and TRBJ1-5; 8 bases match TRBD1. J lost 4 bases, V lost 6 bases, and 8 bases had no gene match. The CDR3 runs 15 residues. CDR1 and CDR2 from the germline V gene are WSHSY and SAAADI. The CDR3 sequence: CASSTQGVGNQPQHF. CDR3 DNA sequence: TGCGCCAGCAGCACACAGGGGGTGGGTAATCAGCCCCAGCATTTT.

The rearrangement uses TRBV9 and TRBJ1-2; D perhaps matches TRBD1 (6 bases). The ends were cut back, 0 bases at V and 3 bases at J, with 15 bases in the middle. This CDR3 contains 16 residues. Germline CDR1 reads SGDLS; CDR2 reads YYNGEE. The CDR3 sequence: CASSVEAAGVDYGYTF. The CDR3, as DNA: TGTGCCAGCAGCGTAGAAGCGGCAGGGGTAGACTATGGCTACACCTTC.

The CDR3 loop reads CASSPRTSGGDNEQFF. The CDR3 coding sequence is TGTGCCAGCAGCCCTCGGACTAGCGGGGGGGACAATGAGCAGTTCTTC. This chain connects TRBV9 to TRBJ2-1; the match to TRBD2 covers 15 bases. Germline V gene lookup returns CDR1 SGDLS and CDR2 YYNGEE. V shed 4 bases and J 5 bases; nucleotides not matched to a gene: 4. The CDR3 loop spans 16 amino acids.

The chain combines TRBV27 with TRBJ2-7; 8 bases fit TRBD1. Germline values: CDR1 MNHEY, CDR2 SMNVEV (reference sequence). This CDR3 is 17 amino acids long. Trimming cost V 1 base and J 2 bases; bases outside gene matches: 10. The CDR3 is CASSLWAPGTGTYEQYF. In nucleotides, the CDR3 is TGTGCCAGCAGTTTATGGGCTCCCGGGACAGGTACCTACGAGCAGTACTTC.

In DNA, the CDR3 is TGTGCCACAGGGTGGGGACAGGGGTCCTACGAGCAGTACTTC. Translating it yields CATGWGQGSYEQYF. The chain recombines TRBV6-5 with TRBJ2-7, with TRBD1 identical over 10 bases. Per the germline V gene, CDR1 is MNHEY and CDR2 is SVGAGI. Germline trimming cut 10 bases from V and 1 base from J; bases unmatched to any gene: 7. This CDR3 region has 14 residues.

This clone was seen a single time. The rearrangement uses TRBV5-4 and TRBJ1-3; no firm D call. From germline, CDR1 is SGHNT and CDR2 YYREEE (reference sequence). The CDR3 has 14 amino acids. Trimming cost V 4 bases and J 7 bases, with 15 bases left between them. The CDR3 DNA sequence: TGTGCCAGCAGCCCCGATTTCGCCCAGAACACCATATATTTT. Its protein product is CASSPDFAQNTIYF.

The chain combines TRBV2 with TRBJ2-3, with TRBD2 identical over 9 bases. The CDR3 has 16 amino acids. The J segment lost 3 bases and the V segment lost 1 base, leaving 5 bases of the junction unmatched. CDR1 SNHLY and CDR2 FYNNEI come from the germline V gene. CDR3 protein: CASSEDSGSVTDTQYF. CDR3 nucleotides: TGTGCCAGCAGTGAAGATAGCGGGAGTGTTACAGATACGCAGTATTTT. The whole variable domain, remainder taken from reference TRBV2 and TRBJ2-3, is EPEVTQTPSHQVTQMGQEVILRCVPISNHLYFYWYRQILGQKVEFLVSFYNNEISEKSEIFDDQFSVERPDGSNFTLKIRSTKLEDSAMYFCASSEDSGSVTDTQYFGPGTRLTVL.

The CDR3 DNA follows: TGTGCCAGCAGCTTGGAGTTGCAAGCAGGTGGCTACACCTTC. This translates into CASSLELQAGGYTF. This chain connects TRBV5-4 to TRBJ1-2; D is ambiguous. Germline-derived CDR1 and CDR2 are SGHNT and YYREEE (reference sequence). The CDR3 extends over 14 amino acids. V was pared by 0 bases and J by 7 bases, with 13 bases between. Drawing the rest from reference TRBV5-4 and TRBJ1-2, the complete variable domain is ETGVTQSPTHLIKTRGQQVTLRCSSQSGHNTVSWYQQALGQGPQFIFQYYREEENGRGNFPPRFSGLQFPNYSSELNVNALELDDSALYLCASSLELQAGGYTFGSGTRLTVV.

The chain has TRBV7-2 and TRBJ1-2; 7 bases align to TRBD1. J was trimmed by 0 bases and V by 5 bases; bases with no gene match: 6. The CDR3 contains 15 residues. CDR1 is SGHTA and CDR2 is FQGNSA in the germline V gene. CDR3 sequence (DNA): TGTGCCAGCAGCCCGAGACAGGGACCTAACTATGGCTACACCTTC. It specifies CASSPRQGPNYGYTF.

This chain joins TRBV7-2 and TRBJ2-2; TRBD1 is a possible D gene (6 bases). Germline-derived CDR1 and CDR2 are SGHTA and FQGNSA. V lost 10 bases to trimming and J lost 0 bases, with 12 bases between them. There are 14 residues in the CDR3. In nucleotides, the CDR3 is TGTGCCACGCACAGGGAAACGAACACCGGGGAGCTGTTTTTT. Protein product: CATHRETNTGELFF.